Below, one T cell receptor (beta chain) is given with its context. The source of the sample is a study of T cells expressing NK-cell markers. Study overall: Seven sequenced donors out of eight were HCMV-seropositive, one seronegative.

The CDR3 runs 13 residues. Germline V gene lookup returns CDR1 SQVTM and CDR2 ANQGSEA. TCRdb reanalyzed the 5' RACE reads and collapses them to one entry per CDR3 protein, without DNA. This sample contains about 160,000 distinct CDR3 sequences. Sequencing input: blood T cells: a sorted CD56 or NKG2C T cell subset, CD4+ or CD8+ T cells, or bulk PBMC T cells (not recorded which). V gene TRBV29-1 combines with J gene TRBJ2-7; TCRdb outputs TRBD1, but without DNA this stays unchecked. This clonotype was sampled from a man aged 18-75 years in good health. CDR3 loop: CSAEGGHSYEQYF.